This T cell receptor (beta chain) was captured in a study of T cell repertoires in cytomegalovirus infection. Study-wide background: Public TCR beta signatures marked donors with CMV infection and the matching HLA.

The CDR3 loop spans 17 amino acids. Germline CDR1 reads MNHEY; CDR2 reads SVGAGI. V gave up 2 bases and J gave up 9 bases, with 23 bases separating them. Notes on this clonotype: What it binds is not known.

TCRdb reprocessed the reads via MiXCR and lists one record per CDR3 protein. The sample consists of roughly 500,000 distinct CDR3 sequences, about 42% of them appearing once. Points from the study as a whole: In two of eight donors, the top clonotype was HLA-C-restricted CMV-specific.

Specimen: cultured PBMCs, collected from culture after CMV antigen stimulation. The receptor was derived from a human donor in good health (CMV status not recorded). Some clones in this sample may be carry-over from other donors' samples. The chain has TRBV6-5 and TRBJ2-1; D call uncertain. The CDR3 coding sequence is TGTGCCAGCAGTTACACGCTTACACTGGACGTAGGTCTTGAGCAGTTCTTC. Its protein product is CASSYTLTLDVGLEQFF.